This T cell receptor beta chain was identified during a study of blood T cell repertoires in COVID-19. Study-level information: PBMCs, B-cell-depleted T cells, or T cells provided the cDNA or gDNA that made up the material.

The authors' processing: Amplified reference gene primers provided the basis for estimating nucleated cell counts. Assay: immunoSEQ multiplex PCR; the TCRdb copy retains only in-frame clones and omits some. From that table come the V and J calls and clone size; the DNA was used to work out D and trimming. Found here are tens of thousands of clones, more than 70% of them singletons; the top ten hold approximately 5.5%. This receptor was taken from a man of 80 years or more with acute or convalescent COVID-19. Sequencing was carried out using peripheral blood.

Written as DNA, the CDR3 is TGTGCCAGCAGCTTAAACCAGGTTCCTGGAAACACCATATATTTT. Residues: CASSLNQVPGNTIYF. This chain uses TRBV5-4 with TRBJ1-3; D call uncertain. The CDR3 is 15 residues long. V lost 2 bases to trimming and J lost 2 bases, with 11 bases between them. CDR1 is SGHNT and CDR2 is YYREEE in the germline V gene (reference sequence).